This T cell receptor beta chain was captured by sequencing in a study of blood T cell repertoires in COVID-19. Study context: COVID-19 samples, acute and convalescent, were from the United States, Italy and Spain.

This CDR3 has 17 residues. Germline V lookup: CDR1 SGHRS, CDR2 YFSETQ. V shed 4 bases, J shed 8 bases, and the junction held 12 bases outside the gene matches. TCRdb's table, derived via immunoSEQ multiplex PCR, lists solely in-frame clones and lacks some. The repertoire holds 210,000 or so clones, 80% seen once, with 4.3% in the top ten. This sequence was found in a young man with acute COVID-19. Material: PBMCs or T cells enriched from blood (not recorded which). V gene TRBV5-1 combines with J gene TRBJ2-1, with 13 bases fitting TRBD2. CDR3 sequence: CASSATITSGGAHEQFF. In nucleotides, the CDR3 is TGCGCCAGCAGCGCGACCATAACTAGCGGGGGGGCACATGAGCAGTTCTTC.